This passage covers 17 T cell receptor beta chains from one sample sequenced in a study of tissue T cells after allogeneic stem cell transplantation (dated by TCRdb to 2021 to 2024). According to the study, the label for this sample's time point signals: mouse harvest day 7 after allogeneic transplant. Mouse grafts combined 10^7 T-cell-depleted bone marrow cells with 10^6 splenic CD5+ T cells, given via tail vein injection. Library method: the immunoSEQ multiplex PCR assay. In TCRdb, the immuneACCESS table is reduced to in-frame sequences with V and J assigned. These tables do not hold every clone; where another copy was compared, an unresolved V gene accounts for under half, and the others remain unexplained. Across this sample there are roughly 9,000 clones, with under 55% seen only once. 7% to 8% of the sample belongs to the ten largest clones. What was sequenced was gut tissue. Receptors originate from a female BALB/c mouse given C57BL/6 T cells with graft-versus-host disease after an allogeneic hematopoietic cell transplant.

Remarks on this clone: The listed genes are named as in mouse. CDR3 sequence: CASSLVGEGGTLYF. Incomplete CDR3 DNA: TGTGCCAGCAGTTTAGTGGGGGAGGGGGGCACCTTGTAC. This rearrangement joins TRBV14 to TRBJ2-4; D may correspond to TRBD1 or TRBD2 (6 bases each). Read coverage stops 1 residue before the CDR3 terminus; the germline J gene supplies the remainder. This CDR3 has 14 residues. Trimming pared 2 bases from V and 8 bases from J, leaving 15 bases between. Germline V gene data show CDR1 as SGHDT and CDR2 as FRDEAV.

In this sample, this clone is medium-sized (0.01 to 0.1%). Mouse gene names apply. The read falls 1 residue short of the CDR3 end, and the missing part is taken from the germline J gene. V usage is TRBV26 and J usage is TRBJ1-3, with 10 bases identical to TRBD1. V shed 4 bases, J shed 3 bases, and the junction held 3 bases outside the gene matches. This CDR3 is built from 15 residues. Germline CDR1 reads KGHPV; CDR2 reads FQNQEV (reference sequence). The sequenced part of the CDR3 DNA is TGTGCCAGCAGTCGTGGACAGGGGGATGGAAATACGCTCTAT. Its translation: CASSRGQGDGNTLY. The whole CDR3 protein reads CASSRGQGDGNTLYF. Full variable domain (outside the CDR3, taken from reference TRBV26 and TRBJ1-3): NSKVIQTPRYLVKGQGQKAKMRCIPEKGHPVVFWYQQNKNNEFKFLINFQNQEVLQQIDMTEKRFSAECPSNSPCSLEIQSSEAGDSALYLCASSRGQGDGNTLYFGEGSRLIVV.

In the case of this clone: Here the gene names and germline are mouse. CDR3 region: CASSSQGWQDTQYF. CDR3 DNA, as far as it was read: TGTGCCAGCAGCTCACAGGGATGGCAAGACACCCAGTAC. V and J are TRBV3 and TRBJ2-5, with D possibly matching TRBD1 (6 bases). The read ends 1 residue shy of where the CDR3 ends; the end is completed using the germline J gene. The CDR3 loop spans 14 amino acids. V was shortened by 4 bases and J by 3 bases, with 11 bases between the two germline ends. The V gene's germline CDR1 is SNHLY and CDR2 FYNGKV (reference sequence).

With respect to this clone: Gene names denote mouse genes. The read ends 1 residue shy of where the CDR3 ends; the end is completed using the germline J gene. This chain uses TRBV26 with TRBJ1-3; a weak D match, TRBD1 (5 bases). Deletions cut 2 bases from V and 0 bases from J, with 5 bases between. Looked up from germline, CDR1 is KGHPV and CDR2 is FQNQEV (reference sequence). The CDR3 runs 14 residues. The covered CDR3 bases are TGTGCCAGCAGTCTGAGGGGTTCTGGAAATACGCTCTAT. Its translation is CASSLRGSGNTLY. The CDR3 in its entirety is CASSLRGSGNTLYF. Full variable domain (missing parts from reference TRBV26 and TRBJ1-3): NSKVIQTPRYLVKGQGQKAKMRCIPEKGHPVVFWYQQNKNNEFKFLINFQNQEVLQQIDMTEKRFSAECPSNSPCSLEIQSSEAGDSALYLCASSLRGSGNTLYFGEGSRLIVV.

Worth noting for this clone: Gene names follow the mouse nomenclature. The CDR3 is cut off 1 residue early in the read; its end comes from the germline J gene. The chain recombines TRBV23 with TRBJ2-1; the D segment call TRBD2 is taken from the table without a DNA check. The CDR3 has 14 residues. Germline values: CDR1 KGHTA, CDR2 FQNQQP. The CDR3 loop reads CSSRDWGGYAEQFF. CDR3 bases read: TGCTCCAGCAGAGACTGGGGGGGGTATGCTGAGCAGTTC.

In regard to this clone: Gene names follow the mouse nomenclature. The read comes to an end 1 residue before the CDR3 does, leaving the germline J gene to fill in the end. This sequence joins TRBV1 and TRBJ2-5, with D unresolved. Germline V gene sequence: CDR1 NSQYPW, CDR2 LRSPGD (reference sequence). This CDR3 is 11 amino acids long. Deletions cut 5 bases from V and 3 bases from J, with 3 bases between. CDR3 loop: CTCSTQDTQYF. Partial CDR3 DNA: TGCACCTGCAGTACGCAAGACACCCAGTAC.

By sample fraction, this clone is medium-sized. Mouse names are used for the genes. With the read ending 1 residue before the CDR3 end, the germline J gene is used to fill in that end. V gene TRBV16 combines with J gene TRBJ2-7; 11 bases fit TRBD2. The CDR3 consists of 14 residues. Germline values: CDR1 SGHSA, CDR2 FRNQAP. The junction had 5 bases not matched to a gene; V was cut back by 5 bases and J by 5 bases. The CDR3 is CASSLNWGGDEQYF. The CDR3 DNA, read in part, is TGTGCAAGCAGCCTAAACTGGGGGGGCGATGAACAGTAC.

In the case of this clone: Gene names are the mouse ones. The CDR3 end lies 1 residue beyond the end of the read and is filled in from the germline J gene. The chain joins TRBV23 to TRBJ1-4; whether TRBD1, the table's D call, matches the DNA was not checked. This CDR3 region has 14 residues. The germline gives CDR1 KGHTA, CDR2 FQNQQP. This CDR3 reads CSSSQTGSNERLFF. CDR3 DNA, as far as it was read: TGCTCCAGCAGTCAAACAGGTTCCAACGAAAGATTATTT.

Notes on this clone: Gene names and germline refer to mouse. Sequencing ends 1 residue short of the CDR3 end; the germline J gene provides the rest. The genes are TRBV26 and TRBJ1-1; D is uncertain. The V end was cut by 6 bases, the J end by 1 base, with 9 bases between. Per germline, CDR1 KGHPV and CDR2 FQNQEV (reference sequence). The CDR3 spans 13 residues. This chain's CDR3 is CASRGHKNTEVFF. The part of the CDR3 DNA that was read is TGTGCCAGCAGGGGCCATAAAAACACAGAAGTCTTC.

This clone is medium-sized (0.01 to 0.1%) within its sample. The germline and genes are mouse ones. CDR3 DNA, as far as it was read: TGTGCTAGCAGCCCGGGACAAGAAAACACCTTGTAC. Protein: CASSPGQENTLY. The entire CDR3 protein reads CASSPGQENTLYF. The V gene is TRBV29, the J gene TRBJ2-4; TRBD1 is a possible D gene (6 bases). The read terminates 1 residue ahead of where the CDR3 ends, so the germline J gene completes it. The CDR3 consists of 13 residues. V was cut by 6 bases and J by 4 bases, with 11 bases left in between. CDR1 and CDR2 (germline): MSHET, SYDVDS.

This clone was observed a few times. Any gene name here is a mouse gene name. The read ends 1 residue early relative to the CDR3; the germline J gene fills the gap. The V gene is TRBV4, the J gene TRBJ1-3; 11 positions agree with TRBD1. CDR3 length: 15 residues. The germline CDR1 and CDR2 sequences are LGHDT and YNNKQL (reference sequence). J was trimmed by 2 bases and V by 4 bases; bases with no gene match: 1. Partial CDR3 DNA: TGTGCCAGCAGCTGGACAGGGGGCGCTGGAAATACGCTCTAT. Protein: CASSWTGGAGNTLY. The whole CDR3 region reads CASSWTGGAGNTLYF.

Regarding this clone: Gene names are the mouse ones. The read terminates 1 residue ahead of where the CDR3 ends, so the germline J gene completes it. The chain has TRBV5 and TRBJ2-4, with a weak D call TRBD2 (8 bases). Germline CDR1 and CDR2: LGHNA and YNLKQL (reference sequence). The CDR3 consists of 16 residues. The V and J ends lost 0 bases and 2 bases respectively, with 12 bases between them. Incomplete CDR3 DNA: TGTGCCAGCAGCCAAGAGCAGGGGGGGCCTCAAAACACCTTGTAC. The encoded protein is CASSQEQGGPQNTLY. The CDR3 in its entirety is CASSQEQGGPQNTLYF.

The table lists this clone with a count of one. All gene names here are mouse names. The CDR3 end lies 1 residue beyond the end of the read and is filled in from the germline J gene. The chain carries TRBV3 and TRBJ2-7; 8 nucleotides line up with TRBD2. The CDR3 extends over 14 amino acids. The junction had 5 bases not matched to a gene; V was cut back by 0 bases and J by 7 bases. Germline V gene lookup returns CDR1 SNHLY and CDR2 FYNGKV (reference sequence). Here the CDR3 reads CASSLAGGRGEQYF. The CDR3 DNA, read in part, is TGTGCCAGCAGCTTAGCGGGGGGGCGTGGGGAACAGTAC.

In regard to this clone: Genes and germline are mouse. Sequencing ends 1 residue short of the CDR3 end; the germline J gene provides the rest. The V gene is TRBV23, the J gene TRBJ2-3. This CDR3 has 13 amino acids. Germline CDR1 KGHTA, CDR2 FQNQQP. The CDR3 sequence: CSSSQGTAETLYF. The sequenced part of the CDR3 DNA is TGCTCCAGCAGTCAAGGGACTGCAGAAACGCTGTAT.

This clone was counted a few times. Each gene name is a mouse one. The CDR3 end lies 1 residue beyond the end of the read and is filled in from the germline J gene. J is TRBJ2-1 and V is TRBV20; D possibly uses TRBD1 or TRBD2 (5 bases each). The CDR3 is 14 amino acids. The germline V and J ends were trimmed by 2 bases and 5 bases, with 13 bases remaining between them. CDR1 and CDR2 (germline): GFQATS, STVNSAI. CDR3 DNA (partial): TGTGGTGCTAGGCCCCGGGGGAGAGATGCTGAGCAGTTC. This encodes CGARPRGRDAEQF. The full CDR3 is CGARPRGRDAEQFF.

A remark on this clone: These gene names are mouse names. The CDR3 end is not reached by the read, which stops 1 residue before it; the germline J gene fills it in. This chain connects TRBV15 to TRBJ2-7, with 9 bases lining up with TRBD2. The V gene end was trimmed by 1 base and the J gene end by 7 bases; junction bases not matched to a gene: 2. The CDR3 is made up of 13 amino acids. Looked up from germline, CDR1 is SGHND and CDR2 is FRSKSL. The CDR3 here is CASSLGLGGEQYF. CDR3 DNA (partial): TGTGCCAGCAGTTTAGGGCTGGGGGGGGAACAGTAC. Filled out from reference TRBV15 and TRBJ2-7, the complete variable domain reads DAGVTQTPRHEVAEKGQTIILKCEPVSGHNDLFWYRQTKIQGLELLSYFRSKSLMEDGGAFKDRFKAEMLNSSFSTLKIQPTEPKDSAVYLCASSLGLGGEQYFGPGTRLTVL.

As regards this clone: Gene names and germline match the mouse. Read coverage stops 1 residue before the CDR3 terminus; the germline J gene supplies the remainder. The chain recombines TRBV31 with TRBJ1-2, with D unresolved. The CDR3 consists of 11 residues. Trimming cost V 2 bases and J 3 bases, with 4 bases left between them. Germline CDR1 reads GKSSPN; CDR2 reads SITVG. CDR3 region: CAWSWDSDYTF. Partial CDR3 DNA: TGTGCCTGGAGTTGGGACTCCGACTACACC.